What follows is one T cell receptor (beta chain) and its context. This CDR3 region has 18 residues. The germline CDR1 and CDR2 sequences are SGHDT and YYEEEE. V lost 0 bases, J lost 2 bases, and 9 bases stayed unmatched. The data derive from a study of shared clonotypes between healthy human individuals. The assay was immunoSEQ multiplex PCR, and TCRdb's table has in-frame clones only and misses some. There are about 590,000 clones in the sample; around 95% occur only once, and approximately 0.1% lies in the top ten. It was CD45RO-negative cells, positively selected for CCR7, that made up naive CD8 cells, with terminally differentiated effector memory CD45RA+ cells excluded.

The TCR sequence derives from a woman aged 25-40 years in good health. V usage is TRBV5-6 and J usage is TRBJ2-3; 10 bases fit TRBD2. What was sequenced was naive CD8+ T cells sorted from blood. As DNA, the CDR3 is TGTGCCAGCAGCTTGGAAGATATACTAGCGGGGTACACAGATACGCAGTATTTT. Protein product: CASSLEDILAGYTDTQYF.